This T cell receptor (beta chain) was captured by sequencing in a study of shared clonotypes between healthy human individuals. Findings and caveats of the study: The expectation was that sequencing depth would affect clonotype sharing among donors. Only a few donors were included, so the genetic and exposure-history diversity represented was limited.

TCRdb's copy holds only in-frame clones and misses some; the assay was immunoSEQ multiplex PCR. The table records about 2.2 million clones, about 94% of them present only once. V was pared by 3 bases and J by 4 bases, with 6 bases of the junction left unmatched. The CDR3 loop spans 16 amino acids. Germline assignment: CDR1 MDHEN and CDR2 SYDVKM. This clone was seen a single time. Antigen specificity is unknown. Selected positively for CCR7 and CD45RO-negative, naive CD8 cells excluded terminally differentiated effector memory CD45RA+ cells. The source of this sequence is a young man in good health. Some clones in this sample may be carry-over from other donors' samples. This rearrangement joins TRBV28 to TRBJ2-2; 9 nucleotides line up with TRBD1. The sequenced sample consisted of naive CD8+ T cells from PBMCs. Here the CDR3 DNA reads TGTGCCAGCAGTTTTAACAGGGGGCACTTCACCGGGGAGCTGTTTTTT. Encoded protein: CASSFNRGHFTGELFF.